The 5 T cell receptor beta chains presented below share a single source sample, sequenced in a study of neurological immune-mediated disorders. TCRdb ran MiXCR on the 5' RACE reads and lists one entry per CDR3 protein. The data show about 38,000 distinct CDR3 sequences, around 5% seen once. What was sequenced was CD4+ T cells from blood. These receptors were obtained from a man aged 18 to 29 in good health.

There are many counts of this clonotype. The chain uses TRBV29-1 and TRBJ1-1, with D uncertain. Trimming removed 7 bases from V and 3 bases from J, with 15 bases in between. The CDR3 extends over 13 amino acids. Germline loops: CDR1 SQVTM, CDR2 ANQGSEA. The CDR3 DNA reads as TGCAGCGCTGTTTATTGGGCGGACACTGAAGCTTTCTTT. It is translated as CSAVYWADTEAFF.

This clonotype was found many times. V and J are TRBV6-2 or TRBV6-3 and TRBJ1-1, with 9 bases lining up with TRBD1. The CDR3 length is 15 residues. Germline CDR1 is MNHEY and CDR2 is SVGEGT. The V gene end was trimmed by 0 bases and the J gene end by 4 bases; junction bases not matched to a gene: 3. In DNA form, the CDR3 reads TGTGCCAGCAGTTACTCGGGACAGGGTTTCACTGAAGCTTTCTTT. Its protein is CASSYSGQGFTEAFF.

The V gene is TRBV29-1, the J gene TRBJ2-3, with 7 bases aligning to TRBD2. The V and J ends lost 7 bases and 6 bases, in that order; junction bases with no gene match: 13. There are 14 residues in the CDR3. Germline CDR1 reads SQVTM; CDR2 reads ANQGSEA. The CDR3 region has the DNA TGCAGCGCGGGGGGAAGGAGCCTCCTTGATACGCAGTATTTT. Protein product: CSAGGRSLLDTQYF.

This clonotype came up many times. V gene TRBV7-6 combines with J gene TRBJ1-2; D remains unclear. V was pared by 1 base and J by 3 bases, with 9 bases between. Per germline, CDR1 SGHVS and CDR2 FNYEAQ. This CDR3 comprises 14 residues. CDR3 in amino acids: CASSLGSLDYGYTF. As DNA, the CDR3 is TGTGCCAGCAGCTTAGGGAGTCTCGACTATGGCTACACCTTC.

This clonotype was observed at least ten times. The chain is built from TRBV24-1 and TRBJ2-6; D unclear. With 3 bases removed from V and 4 bases from J, the gap between germline ends came to 15 bases. The length of the CDR3 is 17 residues. CDR1 is KGHDR, CDR2 SFDVKD, per germline. The CDR3 DNA is TGTGCCACCAGTGATCCGGAAACCGGTGTCGGGGCCAACGTCCTGACTTTC. Protein sequence: CATSDPETGVGANVLTF.